The 20 T cell receptor beta chains presented below share a single source sample, sequenced in a study of blood T cell repertoires in COVID-19. Clones were read by immunoSEQ multiplex PCR, and TCRdb kept only the in-frame ones, dropping some. The profile shows 50,000 to 80,000 clones, 84% of them singletons. Sequencing was performed on peripheral blood. The receptors stem from an older woman with acute or convalescent COVID-19.

Comment on this clone: A read error may produce the germline difference seen at one junction end. Other DNA sequences in this specimen translate into the identical CDR3. CDR3 bases: TGTGCCAGCAGCTCTCTCGCGGAACCAAGCAATCAGCCTCAGCATTTT. Translated, it gives CASSSLAEPSNQPQHF. The chain joins TRBV5-6 to TRBJ1-5; no clear D gene. The CDR3 runs to 16 residues. Germline V gene lookup returns CDR1 SGHDT and CDR2 YYEEEE.

The J gene is TRBJ1-5, the V gene TRBV15; D possibly corresponds to TRBD1 (5 bases). CDR1 LNHNV and CDR2 YYDKDF come from the germline V gene (reference sequence). This CDR3 spans 15 amino acids. Between the trimmed V and J ends, which lost 3 bases and 0 bases, there was a span of 9 bases. This CDR3 is CATSRSGDSNQPQHF. CDR3 sequence (DNA): TGTGCCACCAGCAGGTCGGGGGATAGCAATCAGCCCCAGCATTTT. Variable domain in full (rest from reference TRBV15 and TRBJ1-5): DAMVIQNPRYQVTQFGKPVTLSCSQTLNHNVMYWYQQKSSQAPKLLFHYYDKDFNNEADTPDNFQSRRPNTSFCFLDIRSPGLGDTAMYLCATSRSGDSNQPQHFGDGTRLSIL.

The V call is TRBV7-7, the J call TRBJ2-5; D gene unclear. Germline CDR1 reads SSHAT; CDR2 reads FNYEAQ (reference sequence). With 6 bases removed from V and 2 bases from J, the gap between germline ends came to 10 bases. The CDR3 runs to 13 residues. Written as DNA, the CDR3 is TGTGCCAGCAGTCCATTAACACAAGAGACCCAGTACTTC. Protein: CASSPLTQETQYF.

This chain joins TRBV29-1 and TRBJ1-4; 9 nucleotides line up with TRBD1. The CDR3 runs 13 residues. The junction had 7 bases not matched to a gene; V was cut back by 7 bases and J by 7 bases. Germline V CDR1 and CDR2: SQVTM, ANQGSEA. This CDR3 is CSDKTGGFEKLFF. Written as DNA, the CDR3 is TGCAGCGACAAGACAGGGGGTTTTGAAAAACTGTTTTTT.

The chain is built from TRBV3-1 (or the pseudogene TRBV3-2) and TRBJ1-6; the D is unclear. The CDR3 covers 16 residues. Germline CDR1 LGHDT, CDR2 YNNKEL (reference sequence). The V end lost 1 base, the J end lost 8 bases, and 15 bases lay between the germline ends. The DNA of the CDR3 is TGTGCCAGCAGCCAAGTGAGGGAGCCCCGTTATTCACCCCTCCACTTT. Its protein is CASSQVREPRYSPLHF.

The rearrangement joins TRBV11-2 to TRBJ2-1; 10 positions agree with TRBD2. Germline loops: CDR1 SGHAT, CDR2 FQNNGV. The CDR3 is 15 residues long. V lost 0 bases and J lost 9; bases outside the gene matches: 5. CDR3 nucleotides: TGTGCCAGCAGCTTAGAAAGCGGGGGGGTAAGTGAGCAGTTCTTC. Amino acid sequence: CASSLESGGVSEQFF.

The chain combines TRBV4-1 with TRBJ2-1; 9 bases match TRBD2. There are 14 residues in the CDR3. The ends lost 6 bases at V and 7 bases at J; junction bases unmatched: 7. Germline V lookup: CDR1 MGHRA, CDR2 YSYEKL. CDR3 sequence (DNA): TGCGCCAGCAGAGCAAGCGGGGGGACAAATGAGCAGTTCTTC. It is translated as CASRASGGTNEQFF.

V and J are TRBV25-1 and TRBJ1-6, with 9 bases lining up with TRBD1. Germline-derived CDR1 and CDR2 are MGHDK and SYGVNS. This CDR3 region has 16 residues. V was clipped by 1 base and J by 6 bases; unmatched bases: 4. The CDR3, as DNA: TGTGCCAGCAGTGAATCCCTGGACAGGGGTAATTCACCCCTCCACTTT. Its translation is CASSESLDRGNSPLHF.

J is TRBJ1-1 and V is TRBV30; D not resolved. The CDR3 loop spans 12 amino acids. V lost 0 bases to trimming and J lost 10 bases, with 12 bases between them. The V gene's germline CDR1 is GTSNPN and CDR2 SVGIG (reference sequence). CDR3 nucleotides: TGTGCCTGGAGTGTACTGGGAGCAGGAGCTTTCTTT. Translated, it gives CAWSVLGAGAFF.

The rearrangement links TRBV12-3 or TRBV12-4 to TRBJ1-2, with a tentative D call TRBD1 (6 bases). The ends were cut back, 5 bases at V and 7 bases at J, with 14 bases in the middle. This CDR3 region has 13 residues. The chain's CDR3 is CASSPRQELGYTF. The CDR3 DNA reads TGTGCCAGCAGTCCTCGACAGGAGCTTGGCTACACCTTC.

This clone has just one count. The rearrangement uses TRBV7-2 and TRBJ1-5; 7 nucleotides match TRBD1. V gave up 3 bases and J gave up 8 bases; unmatched junction bases: 7. This CDR3 region has 14 residues. CDR1 and CDR2 from the germline V gene are SGHTA and FQGNSA. The CDR3 protein is CASSLQGETEPQHF. The CDR3 DNA sequence: TGTGCCAGCAGCTTGCAGGGGGAGACGGAGCCCCAGCATTTT.

V and J are TRBV13 and TRBJ1-3; a weak D match, TRBD1 (5 bases). Trimming pared 5 bases from V and 1 base from J, leaving 9 bases between. The CDR3 consists of 14 residues. Per germline, CDR1 PRHDT and CDR2 FYEKMQ (reference sequence). CDR3 residues: CASSRRDSGNTIYF. DNA of the CDR3: TGTGCCAGCAGCCGCAGGGATTCTGGAAACACCATATATTTT. Using reference TRBV13 and TRBJ1-3 for the parts outside the CDR3, the full variable domain is AAGVIQSPRHLIKEKRETATLKCYPIPRHDTVYWYQQGPGQDPQFLISFYEKMQSDKGSIPDRFSAQQFSDYHSELNMSSLELGDSALYFCASSRRDSGNTIYFGEGSWLTVV.

The chain recombines TRBV6-5 with TRBJ2-1, with 9 bases fitting TRBD1. The V gene's germline CDR1 is MNHEY and CDR2 SVGAGI. CDR3 length: 14 residues. The V and J ends lost 6 bases and 5 bases, in that order; junction bases with no gene match: 5. The CDR3 nucleotides read TGTGCCAGCAGGGTGGGGACAGGGAACAATGAGCAGTTCTTC. This gives the protein CASRVGTGNNEQFF.

The chain has TRBV5-4 and TRBJ2-7; D is possibly TRBD1 (7 bases). Germline CDR1 SGHNT, CDR2 YYREEE (reference sequence). The CDR3 contains 16 residues. Trimming stripped 4 bases from V and 0 bases from J, with 17 bases between. CDR3: CASSLTRQGGSYEQYF. Written as DNA, the CDR3 is TGTGCCAGCAGCCTCACCCGACAGGGAGGCTCCTACGAGCAGTACTTC.

V is TRBV7-6 and J is TRBJ2-2; D ambiguous. V was shortened by 0 bases and J by 6 bases, with 11 bases between the two germline ends. The CDR3 length is 15 residues. Germline assignment: CDR1 SGHVS and CDR2 FNYEAQ. Here the CDR3 DNA reads TGTGCCAGCAGCTTAGCGTCTTGGGCGTCCGGGGAGCTGTTTTTT. The encoded protein is CASSLASWASGELFF. Based on the CDR3 plus reference TRBV7-6 and TRBJ2-2, the full variable domain is GAGVSQSPRYKVTKRGQDVALRCDPISGHVSLYWYRQALGQGPEFLTYFNYEAQQDKSGLPNDRFSAERPEGSISTLTIQRTEQRDSAMYRCASSLASWASGELFFGEGSRLTVL.

This clone appeared once. J is TRBJ1-5 and V is TRBV7-3; 9 bases agree with TRBD1. With 5 bases clipped from V and 6 bases from J, the junction kept 14 bases outside the gene matches. This CDR3 contains 17 residues. Per the germline V gene, CDR1 is SGHTA and CDR2 is FQGTGA. The DNA of the CDR3 is TGTGCCAGCAGCCCCCCCCGGGACAGGGAGCAAGGTCAGCCCCAGCATTTT. Translating it yields CASSPPRDREQGQPQHF. The whole variable domain, filled in from reference TRBV7-3 and TRBJ1-5, reads GAGVSQTPSNKVTEKGKYVELRCDPISGHTALYWYRQSLGQGPEFLIYFQGTGAADDSGLPNDRFFAVRPEGSVSTLKIQRTERGDSAVYLCASSPPRDREQGQPQHFGDGTRLSIL.

The DNA of the CDR3 is TGTGCCAGTAGTATAGATGCGGGGAGCTATGGCTACACCTTC. Protein product: CASSIDAGSYGYTF. The rearrangement links TRBV19 to TRBJ1-2; D remains ambiguous. The V gene lost 0 bases and the J gene lost 4 bases, with 9 bases spanning the gap. Per germline, CDR1 LNHDA and CDR2 SQIVND (reference sequence). This CDR3 contains 14 residues. The whole variable domain, filled in from reference TRBV19 and TRBJ1-2, reads DGGITQSPKYLFRKEGQNVTLSCEQNLNHDAMYWYRQDPGQGLRLIYYSQIVNDFQKGDIAEGYSVSREKKESFPLTVTSAQKNPTAFYLCASSIDAGSYGYTFGSGTRLTVV.

The chain combines TRBV6-5 with TRBJ1-5, with TRBD1 matching over 8 bases. This CDR3 contains 15 residues. CDR1 is MNHEY and CDR2 is SVGAGI in the germline V gene. V was clipped by 6 bases and J by 3 bases; unmatched bases: 7. The chain's CDR3 is CASRRTGYNNQPQHF. CDR3 nucleotide sequence: TGTGCCAGCAGGCGGACAGGGTACAACAATCAGCCCCAGCATTTT.

The chain links TRBV3-1 (or the pseudogene TRBV3-2) to TRBJ1-2; D is perhaps TRBD1 (6 bases). Germline-derived CDR1 and CDR2 are LGHDT and YNNKEL (reference sequence). The V end was cut by 3 bases, the J end by 5 bases, with 16 bases between. The CDR3 sequence is 15 residues long. The DNA of the CDR3 is TGTGCCAGCAGCCAGAGAGGGGGAGATCTATATGGCTACACCTTC. This gives the protein CASSQRGGDLYGYTF.

In its sample, this clone was seen a few times. The gene calls are TRBV29-1 and TRBJ2-3; D is ambiguous. This CDR3 comprises 10 residues. Germline V CDR1 and CDR2: SQVTM, ANQGSEA. V shed 4 bases and J shed 7 bases, with 6 bases lying between them. CDR3 loop: CSVAYNTQYF. CDR3 nucleotides: TGCAGCGTTGCTTACAATACGCAGTATTTT.